Shown below are 13 T cell receptor beta chains from a single sample sequenced in a study of OX40 agonist ivuxolimab in advanced cancers. Clones were sequenced by immunoSEQ multiplex PCR, and TCRdb holds only the in-frame ones, with some missing. This table has some 60,000 clones, around 92% appearing once. Sequenced material: CD4+ or CD8+ T cells sorted from blood, taken in a trial of the OX40 agonist ivuxolimab. These TCRs come from an adult with an advanced solid tumor such as melanoma, head and neck, liver or kidney cancer.

This clone was seen a single time. The chain couples TRBV30 to TRBJ1-2; TRBD1 matches 8 bases. The CDR3 covers 17 residues. Germline-derived CDR1 and CDR2 are GTSNPN and SVGIG (reference sequence). V was pared by 4 bases and J by 4 bases, with 17 bases of the junction left unmatched. The CDR3 loop is CAWTHKPTRGRGYGYTF. CDR3 coding DNA: TGTGCCTGGACCCACAAACCAACCAGGGGGCGCGGCTATGGCTACACCTTC.

V and J are TRBV5-1 and TRBJ2-7, with D possibly being TRBD1 or TRBD2 (6 bases each). The V gene lost 4 bases and the J gene lost 4 bases, with 12 bases spanning the gap. CDR1 is SGHRS, CDR2 YFSETQ, per germline. There are 13 residues in the CDR3. The CDR3 coding sequence is TGCGCCAGCAGCGCCCCGGGGGCGTACGAGCAGTACTTC. It is translated as CASSAPGAYEQYF.

V is TRBV11-1 and J is TRBJ2-7; D unresolved. Germline V gives CDR1 SGHAT, CDR2 FQDESV (reference sequence). Trimming shortened V by 5 bases and J by 4 bases, and 18 bases separated the two germline ends. The CDR3 is made up of 15 amino acids. In DNA, the CDR3 is TGTGCCAGCAGCCCCACCCCAGAATCGATATACGAGCAGTACTTC. It yields the protein CASSPTPESIYEQYF.

This rearrangement joins TRBV7-3 to TRBJ2-7; D uncertain. The CDR3 has 13 residues. Germline V gene lookup returns CDR1 SGHTA and CDR2 FQGTGA. V was cut by 3 bases and J by 2 bases, with 8 bases left in between. CDR3 in amino acids: CASSFGPAYEQYF. CDR3 coding DNA: TGTGCCAGCAGCTTTGGCCCAGCCTACGAGCAGTACTTC.

V and J are TRBV7-3 and TRBJ2-7, with D uncertain. Germline loops: CDR1 SGHTA, CDR2 FQGTGA. This CDR3 contains 13 residues. With 5 bases removed from V and 3 bases from J, the gap between germline ends came to 11 bases. In DNA form, the CDR3 reads TGTGCCAGCAGCCCCGGAAACGGCTACGAGCAGTACTTC. Protein product: CASSPGNGYEQYF.

The V gene is TRBV13, the J gene TRBJ2-3; the match to TRBD2 covers 10 bases. There are 14 residues in the CDR3. Per the germline V gene, CDR1 is PRHDT and CDR2 is FYEKMQ (reference sequence). V was pared by 5 bases and J by 5 bases, with 4 bases of the junction left unmatched. CDR3 bases: TGTGCCAGCAGCACCGGACTAGCGGTAGATACGCAGTATTTT. Translation gives CASSTGLAVDTQYF.

The rearrangement uses TRBV27 and TRBJ2-5; 9 nucleotides match TRBD2. From germline, CDR1 is MNHEY and CDR2 SMNVEV (reference sequence). The V segment lost 4 bases and the J segment 2 bases; nucleotides outside the gene matches: 5. The CDR3 covers 15 residues. As DNA, the CDR3 is TGTGCCAGCAGTTACCTAGCGGGAAGACAAGAGACCCAGTACTTC. It is translated as CASSYLAGRQETQYF.

The chain couples TRBV16 to TRBJ1-2; maybe TRBD1 (5 bases). Deletions cut 0 bases from V and 8 bases from J, with 16 bases between. Per germline, CDR1 KGHSY and CDR2 FQNENV. CDR3 length equals 15 residues. The CDR3 DNA is TGTGCCAGCAGCCAATCTAAGGAGTCTAGGGACGGCTACACCTTC. Amino acid sequence: CASSQSKESRDGYTF. Filled out from reference TRBV16 and TRBJ1-2, the complete variable domain reads GEEVAQTPKHLVRGEGQKAKLYCAPIKGHSYVFWYQQVLKNEFKFLISFQNENVFDETGMPKERFSAKCLPNSPCSLEIQATKLEDSAVYFCASSQSKESRDGYTFGSGTRLTVV.

This chain uses TRBV18 with TRBJ2-2; the D is unclear. The ends were cut back, 0 bases at V and 7 bases at J, with 3 bases in the middle. CDR1 is KGHSH and CDR2 is LQKENI in the germline V gene. This CDR3 contains 12 residues. CDR3 in amino acids: CASSPPDGELFF. In DNA form, the CDR3 reads TGTGCCAGCTCACCACCGGACGGGGAGCTGTTTTTT.

The rearrangement joins TRBV7-6 to TRBJ2-7, with 8 positions matching TRBD2. There are 18 residues in the CDR3. The V and J ends lost 2 bases and 3 bases, in that order; junction bases with no gene match: 15. Germline V gives CDR1 SGHVS, CDR2 FNYEAQ. The CDR3 here is CASSLRRWASGLSYEQYF. In DNA, the CDR3 is TGTGCCAGCAGCTTACGGCGGTGGGCTAGCGGGCTTAGCTACGAGCAGTACTTC.

The chain employs TRBV27 and TRBJ1-5; a weak D match, TRBD1 (5 bases). The germline V gene encodes CDR1 MNHEY and CDR2 SMNVEV (reference sequence). Trimming took 2 bases from V and 0 from J, leaving 8 bases between them. The CDR3 runs 15 residues. This CDR3 reads CASSLAGLSNQPQHF. The CDR3 DNA reads TGTGCCAGCAGTTTAGCGGGGCTTAGCAATCAGCCCCAGCATTTT.

The rearrangement links TRBV9 to TRBJ2-1, with D unresolved. The CDR3 has 13 residues. Trimming stripped 4 bases from V and 9 bases from J, with 14 bases between. Germline CDR1 SGDLS, CDR2 YYNGEE. CDR3 sequence: CASSSRRASEQFF. For the CDR3, the DNA is TGTGCCAGCAGCAGTAGAAGGGCGAGTGAGCAGTTCTTC.

V is TRBV7-3 and J is TRBJ2-7, with TRBD2 identical over 7 bases. The germline CDR1 and CDR2 sequences are SGHTA and FQGTGA. The CDR3 contains 19 residues. V lost 5 bases to trimming and J lost 5 bases; unmatched junction nucleotides: 24. The CDR3 reads CASSPRFNLEWEGLNEQYF. The CDR3 DNA reads as TGTGCCAGCAGCCCAAGATTTAATCTCGAGTGGGAGGGTCTGAACGAGCAGTACTTC.